The next 5 T cell receptor beta chains were all read from a single sample in a study of identical twins. TCRdb reprocessed the 5' RACE reads via MiXCR and lists one record per CDR3 protein. The repertoire holds approximately 600,000 distinct CDR3 sequences, with more than 9% as singletons. This same sample was also taken into another study, of yellow fever vaccine responses in identical twins.

Sequencing used PBMCs. These receptors were obtained from a young woman in good health.

This clonotype was found many times. This chain joins TRBV7-2 and TRBJ2-6; no clear D. The CDR3 spans 15 residues. V lost 1 base and J 3 bases, leaving 7 bases between the germline ends. Germline lookup yields CDR1 SGHTA and CDR2 FQGNSA. CDR3 bases: TGTGCCAGCAGCTTAGTTGGGGTTGGGGCCAACGTCCTGACTTTC. Amino acids: CASSLVGVGANVLTF.

This chain uses TRBV2 with TRBJ2-5; weak D call: TRBD1 (5 bases). The CDR3 is 16 residues long. V was cut by 0 bases and J by 5 bases, with 16 bases left in between. From germline, CDR1 is SNHLY and CDR2 FYNNEI. Written as DNA, the CDR3 is TGTGCCAGCAGTGAAGCGGTTAAGGGGTTGGGGGAGACCCAGTACTTC. Protein: CASSEAVKGLGETQYF.

Ten or more counts support this clonotype. The chain carries TRBV12-3 or TRBV12-4 and TRBJ1-2; 7 nucleotides match TRBD1. Germline trimming cut 6 bases from V and 7 bases from J; bases unmatched to any gene: 14. This CDR3 is 15 amino acids long. The CDR3 nucleotides read TGTGCCAGCAGCCATCAGATCGGACAGGCTGGTGGCTACACCTTC. Its protein is CASSHQIGQAGGYTF.

The V gene is TRBV7-2, the J gene TRBJ1-6; D unclear. Per the germline V gene, CDR1 is SGHTA and CDR2 is FQGNSA. The V gene lost 8 bases and the J gene lost 0 bases, with 8 bases spanning the gap. The CDR3 covers 14 residues. Here the CDR3 DNA reads TGTGCCAGCTGTCGGAGCTCCTATAATTCACCCCTCCACTTT. This translates into CASCRSSYNSPLHF.

The V gene is TRBV7-2, the J gene TRBJ2-7; D is ambiguous. The CDR3 is made up of 13 amino acids. Trimming cost V 1 base and J 2 bases, with 6 bases left between them. Germline V gives CDR1 SGHTA, CDR2 FQGNSA. CDR3 in amino acids: CASSLVVTYEQYF. As DNA, the CDR3 is TGTGCCAGCAGCTTAGTGGTTACCTACGAGCAGTACTTC.